This T cell receptor beta chain was sequenced in a study of blood T cell repertoires in COVID-19. For the study at large: Sources were T cells, B-cell-depleted T cells, or PBMCs; the material itself was cDNA or gDNA.

Trimming took 1 base from V and 4 from J; bases not matched to a gene: 3. Per the germline V gene, CDR1 is LGHNT and CDR2 is FRNRAP. The CDR3 contains 15 residues. Here immunoSEQ multiplex PCR was the method, and the copy in TCRdb shows in-frame clones only, minus some. Of 210,000 or so clones in the sample, about 90% were seen once. In assigning cohorts, the study relied on participant-reported clinical history. The clonotype comes from a woman in her thirties who had been exposed to COVID-19. Material for sequencing was PBMCs or T cells enriched from blood (not recorded which). The rearrangement uses TRBV12-5 and TRBJ2-1; TRBD1 matches at 8 bases. CDR3 sequence reads: CASGLAGTGYNEQFF. CDR3 bases: TGTGCTAGTGGTTTGGCCGGGACAGGATACAATGAGCAGTTCTTC.